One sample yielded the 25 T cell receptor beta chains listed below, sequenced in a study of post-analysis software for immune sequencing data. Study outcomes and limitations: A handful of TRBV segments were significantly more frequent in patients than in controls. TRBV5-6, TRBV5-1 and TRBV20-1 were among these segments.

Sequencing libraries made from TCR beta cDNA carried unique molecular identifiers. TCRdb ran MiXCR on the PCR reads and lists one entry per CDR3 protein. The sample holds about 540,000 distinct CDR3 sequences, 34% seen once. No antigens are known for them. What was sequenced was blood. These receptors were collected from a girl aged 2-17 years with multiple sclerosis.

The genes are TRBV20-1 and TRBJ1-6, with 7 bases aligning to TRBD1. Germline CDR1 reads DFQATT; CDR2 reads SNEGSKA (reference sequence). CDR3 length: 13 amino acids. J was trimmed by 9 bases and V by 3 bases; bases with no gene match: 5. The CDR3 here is CSARTDRPSPLHF. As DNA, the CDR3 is TGCAGTGCTAGGACGGACAGGCCTTCACCCCTCCACTTT.

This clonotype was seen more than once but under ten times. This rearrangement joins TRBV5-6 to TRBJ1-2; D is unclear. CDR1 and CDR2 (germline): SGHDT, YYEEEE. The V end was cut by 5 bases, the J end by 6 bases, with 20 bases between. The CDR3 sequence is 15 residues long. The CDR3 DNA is TGTGCCAGCAGGCCGGGCGCGGGGTCTAGGGATGGCTACACCTTC. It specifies CASRPGAGSRDGYTF. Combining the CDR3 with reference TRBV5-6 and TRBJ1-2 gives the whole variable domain DAGVTQSPTHLIKTRGQQVTLRCSPKSGHDTVSWYQQALGQGPQFIFQYYEEEERQRGNFPDRFSGHQFPNYSSELNVNALLLGDSALYLCASRPGAGSRDGYTFGSGTRLTVV.

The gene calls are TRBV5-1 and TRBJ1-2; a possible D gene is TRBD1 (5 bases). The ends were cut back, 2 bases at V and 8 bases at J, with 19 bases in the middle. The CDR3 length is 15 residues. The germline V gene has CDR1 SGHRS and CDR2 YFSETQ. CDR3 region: CASSLVQGGVEGYTF. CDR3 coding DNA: TGCGCCAGCAGCTTAGTCCAGGGAGGGGTGGAAGGCTACACCTTC.

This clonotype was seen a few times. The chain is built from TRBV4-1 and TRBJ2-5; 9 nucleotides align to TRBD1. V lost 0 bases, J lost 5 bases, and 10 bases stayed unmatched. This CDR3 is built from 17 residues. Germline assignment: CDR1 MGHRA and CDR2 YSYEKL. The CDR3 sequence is CASSQDPGQGLRETQYF. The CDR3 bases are TGCGCCAGCAGCCAAGACCCCGGACAGGGGTTGAGGGAGACCCAGTACTTC.

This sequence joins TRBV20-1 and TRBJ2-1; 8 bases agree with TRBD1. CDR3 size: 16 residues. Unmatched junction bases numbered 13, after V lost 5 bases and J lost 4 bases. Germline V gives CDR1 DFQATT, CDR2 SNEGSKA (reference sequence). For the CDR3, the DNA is TGCAGTGCTGGGGCGACAGGGGTAGGGGGGTACAATGAGCAGTTCTTC. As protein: CSAGATGVGGYNEQFF.

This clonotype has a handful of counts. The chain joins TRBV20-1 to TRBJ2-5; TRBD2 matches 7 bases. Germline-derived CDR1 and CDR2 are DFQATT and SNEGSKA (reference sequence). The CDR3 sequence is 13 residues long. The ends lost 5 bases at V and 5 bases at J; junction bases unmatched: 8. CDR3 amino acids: CSALGLEGETQYF. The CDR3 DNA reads TGCAGTGCTCTAGGACTAGAGGGGGAGACCCAGTACTTC.

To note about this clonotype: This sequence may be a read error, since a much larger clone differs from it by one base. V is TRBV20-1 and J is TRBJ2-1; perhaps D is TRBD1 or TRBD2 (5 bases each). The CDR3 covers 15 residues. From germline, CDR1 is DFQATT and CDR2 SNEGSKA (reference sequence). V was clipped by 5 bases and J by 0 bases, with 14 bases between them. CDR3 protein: CSAPGRTSSYNEQFF. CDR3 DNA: TGCAGTGCTCCGGGACGAACGAGCTCCTACAATGAGCAGTTCTTC.

In nucleotides, the CDR3 is TGTGCCAGCAGCGGGACAGGGCCTAATTCACCCCTCCACTTT. Its protein is CASSGTGPNSPLHF. V gene TRBV12-3 or TRBV12-4 combines with J gene TRBJ1-6; 9 bases match TRBD1. The CDR3 totals 14 residues. V trimming: 6 bases; J trimming: 6 bases; junction bases outside the gene matches: 3.

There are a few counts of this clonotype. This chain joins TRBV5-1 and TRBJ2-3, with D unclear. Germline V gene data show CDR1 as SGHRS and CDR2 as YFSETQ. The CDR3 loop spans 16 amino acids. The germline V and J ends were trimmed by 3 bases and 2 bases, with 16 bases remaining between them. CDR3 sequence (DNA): TGCGCCAGCAGCTCCCCCGGGCCTGGGGACACAGATACGCAGTATTTT. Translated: CASSSPGPGDTDTQYF.

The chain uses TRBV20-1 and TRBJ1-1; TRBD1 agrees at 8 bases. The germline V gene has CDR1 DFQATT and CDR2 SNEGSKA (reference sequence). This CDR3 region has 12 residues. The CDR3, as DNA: TGCAGCGACGAGGACAGGGACACTGAAGCTTTCTTT. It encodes CSDEDRDTEAFF.

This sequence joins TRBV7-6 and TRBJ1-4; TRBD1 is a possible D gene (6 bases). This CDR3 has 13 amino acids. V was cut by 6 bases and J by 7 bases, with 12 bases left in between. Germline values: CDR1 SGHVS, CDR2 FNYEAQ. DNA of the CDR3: TGTGCCAGCAGTTCAGGGGAGGCTGAAAAACTGTTTTTT. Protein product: CASSSGEAEKLFF.

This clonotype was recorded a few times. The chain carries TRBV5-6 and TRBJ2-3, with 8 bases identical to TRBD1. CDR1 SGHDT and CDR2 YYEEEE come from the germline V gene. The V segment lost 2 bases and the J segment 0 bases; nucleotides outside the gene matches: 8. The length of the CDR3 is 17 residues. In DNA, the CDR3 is TGTGCCAGCAGCTTTAACAGGGGGATCCCTAGCACAGATACGCAGTATTTT. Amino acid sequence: CASSFNRGIPSTDTQYF.

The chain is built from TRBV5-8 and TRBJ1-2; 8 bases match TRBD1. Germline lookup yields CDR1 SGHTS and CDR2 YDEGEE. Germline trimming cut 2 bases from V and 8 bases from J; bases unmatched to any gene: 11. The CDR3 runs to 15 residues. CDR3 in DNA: TGTGCCAGCAGCTTCCTAAAACGGACAGGGAGAGGCTACACCTTC. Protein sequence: CASSFLKRTGRGYTF.

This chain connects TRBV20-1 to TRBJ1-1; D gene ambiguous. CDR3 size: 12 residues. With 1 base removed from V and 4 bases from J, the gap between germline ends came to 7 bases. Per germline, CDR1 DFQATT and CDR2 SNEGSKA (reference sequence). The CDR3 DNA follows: TGCAGTGCTAGAGCTAGGGCCACTGAAGCTTTCTTT. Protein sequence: CSARARATEAFF.

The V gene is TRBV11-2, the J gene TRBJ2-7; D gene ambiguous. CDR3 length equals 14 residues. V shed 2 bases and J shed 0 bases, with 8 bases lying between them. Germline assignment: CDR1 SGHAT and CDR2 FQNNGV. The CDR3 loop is CASSLQRSSYEQYF. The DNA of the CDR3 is TGTGCCAGCAGCTTACAGCGAAGCTCCTACGAGCAGTACTTC.

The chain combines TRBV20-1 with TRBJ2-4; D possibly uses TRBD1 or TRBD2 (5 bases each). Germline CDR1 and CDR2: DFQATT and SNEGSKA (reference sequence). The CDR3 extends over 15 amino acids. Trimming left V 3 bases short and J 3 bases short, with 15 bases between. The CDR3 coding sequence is TGCAGTGCTAGTGAGACCGGGACCTTCAAAAACATTCAGTACTTC. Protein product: CSASETGTFKNIQYF.

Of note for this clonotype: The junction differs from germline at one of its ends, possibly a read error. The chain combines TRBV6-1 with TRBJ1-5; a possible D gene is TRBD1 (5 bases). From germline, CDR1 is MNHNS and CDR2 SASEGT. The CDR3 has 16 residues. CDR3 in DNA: TGTGCCAGCAGTGAAGCGCTACGGGGGAGCAATCGGCCCCAGCATTTT. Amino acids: CASSEALRGSNRPQHF.

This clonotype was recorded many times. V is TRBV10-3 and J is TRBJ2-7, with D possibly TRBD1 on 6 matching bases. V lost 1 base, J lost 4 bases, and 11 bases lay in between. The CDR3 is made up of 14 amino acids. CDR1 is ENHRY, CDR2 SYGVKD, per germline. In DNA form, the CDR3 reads TGTGCCATCAGTGAGTTCCGGCAGGGGTACGAGCAGTACTTC. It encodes CAISEFRQGYEQYF.

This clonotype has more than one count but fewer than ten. The DNA of the CDR3 is TGCGCCAGCAGCTTGGTCGCCAGGATCTCCTCCTACAATGAGCAGTTCTTC. Translating gives CASSLVARISSYNEQFF. This chain links TRBV5-1 with TRBJ2-1; no definite D call. V shed 0 bases and J shed 0 bases, with 13 bases lying between them. The CDR3 is 17 residues long. Germline V gene sequence: CDR1 SGHRS, CDR2 YFSETQ.

The CDR3 nucleotides are TGTGCCACCAGCAGAGATCAGGGGTCGGGCAATGAGCGGTACTTC. This codes for CATSRDQGSGNERYF. This chain uses TRBV15 with TRBJ2-5; a possible D gene is TRBD1 (6 bases). This CDR3 region has 15 residues. The V end was cut by 0 bases, the J end by 13 bases, with 21 bases between. Germline CDR1 LNHNV, CDR2 YYDKDF (reference sequence).

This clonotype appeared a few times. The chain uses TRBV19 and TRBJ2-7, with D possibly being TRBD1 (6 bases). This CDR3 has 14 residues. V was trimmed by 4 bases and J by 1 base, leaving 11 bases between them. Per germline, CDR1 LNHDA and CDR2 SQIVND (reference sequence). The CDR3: CASSKRDISYEQYF. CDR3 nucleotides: TGTGCCAGTAGTAAACGGGACATTTCCTACGAGCAGTACTTC.

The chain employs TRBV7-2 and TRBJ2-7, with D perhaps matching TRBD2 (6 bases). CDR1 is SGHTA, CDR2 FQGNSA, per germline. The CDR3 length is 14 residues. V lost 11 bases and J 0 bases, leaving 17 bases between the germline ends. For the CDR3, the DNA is TGTGCCGGCGGCGGAGGGTTCTTCTCCTACGAGCAGTACTTC. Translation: CAGGGGFFSYEQYF.

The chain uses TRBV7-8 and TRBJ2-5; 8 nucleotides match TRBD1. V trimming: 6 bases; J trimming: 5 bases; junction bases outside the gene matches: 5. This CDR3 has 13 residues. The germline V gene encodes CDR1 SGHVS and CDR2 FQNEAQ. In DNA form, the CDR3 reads TGTGCCAGCAGGACAGGGGTGGAGGAGACCCAGTACTTC. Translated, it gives CASRTGVEETQYF.

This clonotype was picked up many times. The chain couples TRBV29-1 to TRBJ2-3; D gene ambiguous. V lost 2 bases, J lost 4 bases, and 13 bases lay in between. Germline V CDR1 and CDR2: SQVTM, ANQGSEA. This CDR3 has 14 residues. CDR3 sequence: CSVEPNLGSDTQYF. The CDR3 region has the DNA TGCAGCGTTGAACCCAACCTAGGGTCAGATACGCAGTATTTT.

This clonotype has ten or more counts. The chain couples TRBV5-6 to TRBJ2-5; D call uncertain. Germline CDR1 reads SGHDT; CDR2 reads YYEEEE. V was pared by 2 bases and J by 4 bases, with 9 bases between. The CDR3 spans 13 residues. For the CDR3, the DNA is TGTGCCAGCAGCTTAGGGATCTCAGAGACCCAGTACTTC. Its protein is CASSLGISETQYF.